Below, 20 T cell receptor beta chains from the same sample are listed, as sequenced in a study of blood T cell repertoires in COVID-19 (dated by TCRdb to about 2020). The library was built by means of the immunoSEQ multiplex PCR assay. This is the immuneACCESS table as TCRdb keeps it, with only in-frame sequences that have V and J called. A part of the clones is gone; compared with another copy, unresolved V genes explain less than half, and the rest is unexplained. Present in this sample are approximately 340,000 clones, 80% to 95% of which were seen just once. The ten largest make up roughly 0.9% of the sample. The sample was PBMCs or T cells enriched from blood (not recorded which). The receptor source for this set is a middle-aged woman who had been exposed to COVID-19.

The gene calls are TRBV5-8 and TRBJ2-2, with D possibly being TRBD2 (6 bases). V lost 2 bases and J lost 4, with 12 bases in between. The germline V gene encodes CDR1 SGHTS and CDR2 YDEGEE. CDR3 length: 15 residues. The CDR3 here is CASSFTGTPTGELFF. In DNA, the CDR3 is TGTGCCAGCAGCTTTACCGGGACTCCCACCGGGGAGCTGTTTTTT.

The chain is built from TRBV4-1 and TRBJ1-5; D gene unclear. Germline CDR1 reads MGHRA; CDR2 reads YSYEKL. The CDR3 totals 16 residues. The V and J ends lost 1 base and 0 bases respectively, with 10 bases between them. CDR3 protein: CASSQGDASSNQPQHF. The DNA of the CDR3 is TGCGCCAGCAGCCAAGGAGATGCGTCTAGCAATCAGCCCCAGCATTTT.

The rearrangement links TRBV18 to TRBJ1-5; 8 bases are shared with TRBD1. The CDR3 is 15 amino acids. Looked up from germline, CDR1 is KGHSH and CDR2 is LQKENI. V was clipped by 4 bases and J by 6 bases; unmatched bases: 8. The CDR3 DNA is TGTGCCAGCTCACAGGACAGGGATGGTGGTCAGCCCCAGCATTTT. Translated: CASSQDRDGGQPQHF.

J is TRBJ1-1 and V is TRBV6-2 or TRBV6-3; possible D gene TRBD1, 6 bases. The ends were cut back, 2 bases at V and 1 base at J, with 11 bases in the middle. The germline V gene encodes CDR1 MNHEY and CDR2 SVGEGT. This CDR3 is built from 15 residues. CDR3 region: CASSYIQGPNTEAFF. CDR3 bases: TGTGCCAGCAGTTACATACAGGGACCGAACACTGAAGCTTTCTTT.

The CDR3 region is CASSDLGGINQPQHF. For the CDR3, the DNA is TGTGCCAGCAGCGACCTAGGGGGAATCAATCAGCCCCAGCATTTT. The J gene is TRBJ1-5, the V gene TRBV27; TRBD1 might be the D (6 bases). This CDR3 has 15 amino acids. The germline V gene encodes CDR1 MNHEY and CDR2 SMNVEV (reference sequence). Trimming removed 6 bases from V and 3 bases from J, with 15 bases in between.

This clone was detected many times. The rearrangement links TRBV19 to TRBJ1-1; D gene uncertain. V lost 4 bases, J lost 6 bases, and 6 bases lay in between. Germline V gene sequence: CDR1 LNHDA, CDR2 SQIVND (reference sequence). The CDR3 length is 11 residues. The CDR3 DNA is TGTGCCAGTAGTACCCAGTCTGAAGCTTTCTTT. This sequence encodes CASSTQSEAFF.

The gene calls are TRBV3-1 (or the pseudogene TRBV3-2) and TRBJ2-1; weak D call: TRBD2 (5 bases). This CDR3 comprises 14 residues. Per the germline V gene, CDR1 is LGHDT and CDR2 is YNNKEL (reference sequence). Trimming took 5 bases from V and 5 from J, leaving 13 bases between them. Written as DNA, the CDR3 is TGTGCCAGCAGCTACACGGGAACAAACAATGAGCAGTTCTTC. As protein: CASSYTGTNNEQFF.

The rearrangement joins TRBV5-6 to TRBJ2-7; D unresolved. The germline V and J ends were trimmed by 2 bases and 0 bases, with 12 bases remaining between them. CDR1 is SGHDT and CDR2 is YYEEEE in the germline V gene. The CDR3 covers 15 residues. The CDR3 here is CASSFRSPASYEQYF. DNA of the CDR3: TGTGCCAGCAGCTTTAGATCCCCCGCCTCCTACGAGCAGTACTTC.

The rearrangement joins TRBV6-2 or TRBV6-3 to TRBJ2-1; 8 bases agree with TRBD2. The V segment lost 3 bases and the J segment 1 base; nucleotides outside the gene matches: 14. Germline-derived CDR1 and CDR2 are MNHEY and SVGEGT. The CDR3 covers 19 residues. CDR3 amino acids: CASSYSLSGVGISYNEQFF. Here the CDR3 DNA reads TGTGCCAGCAGTTATAGCCTTAGCGGGGTAGGTATATCCTACAATGAGCAGTTCTTC.

The rearrangement links TRBV5-8 to TRBJ1-4; D is uncertain. From germline, CDR1 is SGHTS and CDR2 YDEGEE. Trimming took 5 bases from V and 2 from J, leaving 10 bases between them. The CDR3 has 14 residues. CDR3 protein: CASRNRGTNEKLFF. The CDR3 DNA is TGTGCCAGCAGGAATCGAGGCACTAATGAAAAACTGTTTTTT.

The chain combines TRBV19 with TRBJ1-4; D is perhaps TRBD1 (5 bases). The CDR3 consists of 17 residues. The germline V gene has CDR1 LNHDA and CDR2 SQIVND (reference sequence). V lost 5 bases, J lost 2 bases, and 18 bases lay in between. CDR3 sequence: CASSPRGSLATNEKLFF. The CDR3 DNA reads TGTGCCAGTAGTCCTCGGGGGAGCCTTGCGACTAATGAAAAACTGTTTTTT.

The rearrangement links TRBV3-1 (or the pseudogene TRBV3-2) to TRBJ2-1, with 8 bases matching TRBD2. The J segment lost 4 bases and the V segment lost 0 bases, leaving 17 bases of the junction unmatched. This CDR3 contains 20 residues. Germline V lookup: CDR1 LGHDT, CDR2 YNNKEL (reference sequence). The CDR3 DNA reads as TGTGCCAGCAGCCAAGATCCTAGCGGGTCGGAGCGGGGAGGTTACAATGAGCAGTTCTTC. This translates into CASSQDPSGSERGGYNEQFF.

The chain has TRBV6-5 and TRBJ1-1; the D gene is possibly TRBD1 (5 bases). Trimming took off 7 bases at V and 3 bases at J, with 18 bases between the two ends. Germline CDR1 reads MNHEY; CDR2 reads SVGAGI. CDR3 length equals 15 residues. The DNA of the CDR3 is TGTGCCAGCACCGAAGGCCAGGGATTGGACACTGAAGCTTTCTTT. It is translated as CASTEGQGLDTEAFF.

The V gene is TRBV6-5, the J gene TRBJ1-1; D possibly corresponds to TRBD1 (5 bases). V was cut by 6 bases and J by 1 base, with 12 bases left in between. Germline V gives CDR1 MNHEY, CDR2 SVGAGI. This CDR3 contains 14 residues. The CDR3 sequence: CASRQNGQNTEAFF. The CDR3 DNA reads as TGTGCCAGCAGACAAAACGGACAGAACACTGAAGCTTTCTTT.

The chain is built from TRBV5-5 and TRBJ1-5, with D possibly matching TRBD1 (6 bases). Germline assignment: CDR1 SGHKS and CDR2 YYEKEE (reference sequence). The CDR3 spans 13 residues. Trimming left V 4 bases short and J 1 base short, with 6 bases between. The chain's CDR3 is CASSQGSNQPQHF. The DNA for the CDR3 is TGTGCCAGCAGCCAGGGGAGCAATCAGCCCCAGCATTTT. The whole variable domain, filled in from reference TRBV5-5 and TRBJ1-5, reads DAGVTQSPTHLIKTRGQQVTLRCSPISGHKSVSWYQQVLGQGPQFIFQYYEKEERGRGNFPDRFSARQFPNYSSELNVNALLLGDSALYLCASSQGSNQPQHFGDGTRLSIL.

V usage is TRBV11-2 and J usage is TRBJ2-7, with 7 bases matching TRBD2. Germline CDR1 is SGHAT and CDR2 is FQNNGV. V lost 0 bases, J lost 3 bases, and 5 bases stayed unmatched. The CDR3 sequence is 15 residues long. CDR3 nucleotide sequence: TGTGCCAGCAGCTTAGATAGGAGGGAGGGCTACGAGCAGTACTTC. As protein: CASSLDRREGYEQYF. Full variable domain (remainder filled in from reference TRBV11-2 and TRBJ2-7): EAGVAQSPRYKIIEKRQSVAFWCNPISGHATLYWYQQILGQGPKLLIQFQNNGVVDDSQLPKDRFSAERLKGVDSTLKIQPAKLEDSAVYLCASSLDRREGYEQYFGPGTRLTVT.

The chain couples TRBV18 to TRBJ2-1, with a weak D call TRBD1 (6 bases). Per the germline V gene, CDR1 is KGHSH and CDR2 is LQKENI. This CDR3 has 16 amino acids. Between the trimmed V and J ends, which lost 4 bases and 9 bases, there was a span of 22 bases. CDR3 sequence reads: CASSLTQGLERSEQFF. The CDR3 region has the DNA TGTGCCAGCTCACTTACACAGGGCCTCGAAAGGAGTGAGCAGTTCTTC. The whole variable domain, remainder taken from reference TRBV18 and TRBJ2-1, is NAGVMQNPRHLVRRRGQEARLRCSPMKGHSHVYWYRQLPEEGLKFMVYLQKENIIDESGMPKERFSAEFPKEGPSILRIQQVVRGDSAAYFCASSLTQGLERSEQFFGPGTRLTVL.

V and J are TRBV4-1 and TRBJ2-3; 9 bases align to TRBD1. Germline V gene sequence: CDR1 MGHRA, CDR2 YSYEKL. This CDR3 is built from 15 residues. The V and J ends lost 3 bases and 0 bases, in that order; junction bases with no gene match: 1. The CDR3 DNA sequence: TGCGCCAGCAGCCAGGGACAGGGAAGCACAGATACGCAGTATTTT. Its translation is CASSQGQGSTDTQYF.

This chain joins TRBV6-5 and TRBJ1-5; TRBD1 aligns across 10 bases. The CDR3 is made up of 12 amino acids. The germline V gene encodes CDR1 MNHEY and CDR2 SVGAGI. The junction had 2 bases not matched to a gene; V was cut back by 8 bases and J by 7 bases. DNA of the CDR3: TGTGCCAGCGGGACAGGGGACCAGCCCCAGCATTTT. Its translation: CASGTGDQPQHF.

The chain is built from TRBV6-6 and TRBJ2-2; TRBD1 matches 7 bases. Per germline, CDR1 MNHNY and CDR2 SVGAGI (reference sequence). V gave up 6 bases and J gave up 3 bases; unmatched junction bases: 7. The CDR3 is 15 residues long. CDR3 sequence (DNA): TGTGCCAGCAGGAAGGGGGCGCAGGACACCGGGGAGCTGTTTTTT. It is translated as CASRKGAQDTGELFF.